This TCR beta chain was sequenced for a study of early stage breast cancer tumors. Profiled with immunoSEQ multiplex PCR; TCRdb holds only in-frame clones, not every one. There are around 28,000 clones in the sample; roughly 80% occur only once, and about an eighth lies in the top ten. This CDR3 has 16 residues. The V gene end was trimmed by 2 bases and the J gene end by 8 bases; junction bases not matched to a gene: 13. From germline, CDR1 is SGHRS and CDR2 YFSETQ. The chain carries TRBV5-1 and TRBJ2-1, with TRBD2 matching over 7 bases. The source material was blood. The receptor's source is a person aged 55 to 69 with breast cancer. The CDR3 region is CASSLDGGGPRYEQFF. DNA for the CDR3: TGCGCCAGCAGCTTAGATGGGGGAGGGCCGAGGTATGAGCAGTTCTTC.